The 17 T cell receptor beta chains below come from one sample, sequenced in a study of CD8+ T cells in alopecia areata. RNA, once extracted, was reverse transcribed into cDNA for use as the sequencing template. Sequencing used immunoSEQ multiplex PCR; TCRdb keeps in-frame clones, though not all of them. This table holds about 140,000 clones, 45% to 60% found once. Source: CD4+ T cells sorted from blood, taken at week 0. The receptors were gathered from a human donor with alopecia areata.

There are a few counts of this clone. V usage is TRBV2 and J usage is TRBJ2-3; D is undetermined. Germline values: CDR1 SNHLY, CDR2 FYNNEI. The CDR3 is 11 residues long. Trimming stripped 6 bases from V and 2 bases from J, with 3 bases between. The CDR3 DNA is TGTGCCAGCAGGGTCACAGATACGCAGTATTTT. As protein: CASRVTDTQYF.

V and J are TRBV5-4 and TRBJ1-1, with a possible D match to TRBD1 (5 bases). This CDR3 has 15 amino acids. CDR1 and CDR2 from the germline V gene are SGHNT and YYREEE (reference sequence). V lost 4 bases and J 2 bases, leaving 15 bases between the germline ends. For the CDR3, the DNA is TGTGCCAGCAGCCCGGAGGGGTTGGGAAACACTGAAGCTTTCTTT. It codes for CASSPEGLGNTEAFF.

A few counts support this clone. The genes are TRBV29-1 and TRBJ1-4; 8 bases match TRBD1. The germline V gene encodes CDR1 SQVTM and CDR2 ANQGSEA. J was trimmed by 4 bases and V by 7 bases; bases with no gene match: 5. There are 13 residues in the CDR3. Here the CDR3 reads CSARQGSNEKLFF. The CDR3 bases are TGCAGCGCCAGACAGGGGAGTAATGAAAAACTGTTTTTT.

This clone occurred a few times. CDR3 protein: CRNTEAFF. Here the CDR3 DNA reads TGCAGGAACACTGAAGCTTTCTTT. The chain is built from TRBV20-1 and TRBJ1-1; D is undetermined. The CDR3 totals 8 residues. Germline CDR1 and CDR2: DFQATT and SNEGSKA (reference sequence).

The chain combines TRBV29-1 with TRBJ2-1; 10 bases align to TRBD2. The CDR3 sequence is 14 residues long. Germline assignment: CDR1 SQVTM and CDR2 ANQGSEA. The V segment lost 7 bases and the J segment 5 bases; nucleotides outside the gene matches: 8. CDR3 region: CSAERTSGDNEQFF. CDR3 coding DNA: TGCAGCGCCGAAAGGACTAGCGGCGACAATGAGCAGTTCTTC.

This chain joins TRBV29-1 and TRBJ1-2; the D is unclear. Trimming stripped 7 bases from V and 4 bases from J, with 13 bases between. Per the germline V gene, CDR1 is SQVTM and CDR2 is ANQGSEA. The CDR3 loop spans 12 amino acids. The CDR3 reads CSGGGPGYGYTF. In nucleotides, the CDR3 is TGCAGCGGTGGAGGGCCGGGCTATGGCTACACCTTC.

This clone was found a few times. CDR3 region: CASSYSKSSYEQYF. CDR3 nucleotides: TGTGCCAGCAGTTACTCGAAGAGCTCCTACGAGCAGTACTTC. The chain carries TRBV6-6 and TRBJ2-7; D gene ambiguous. The V gene's germline CDR1 is MNHNY and CDR2 SVGAGI (reference sequence). V dropped 0 bases and J dropped 0 bases, with 6 bases sitting between them. The CDR3 spans 14 residues.

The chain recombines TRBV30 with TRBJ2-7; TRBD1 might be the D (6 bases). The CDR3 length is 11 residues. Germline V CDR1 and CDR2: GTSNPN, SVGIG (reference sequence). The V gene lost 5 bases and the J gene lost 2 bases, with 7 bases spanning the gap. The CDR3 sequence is CAWDRTYEQYF. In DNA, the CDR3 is TGTGCCTGGGACAGGACCTACGAGCAGTACTTC.

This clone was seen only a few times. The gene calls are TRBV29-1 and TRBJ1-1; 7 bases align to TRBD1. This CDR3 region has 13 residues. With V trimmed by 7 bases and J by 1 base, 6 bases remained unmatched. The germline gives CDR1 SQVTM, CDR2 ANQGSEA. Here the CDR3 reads CSGSGTANTEAFF. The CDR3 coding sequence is TGCAGCGGTTCCGGGACAGCGAACACTGAAGCTTTCTTT. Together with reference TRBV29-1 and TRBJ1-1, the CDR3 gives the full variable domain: SAVISQKPSRDICQRGTSLTIQCQVDSQVTMMFWYRQQPGQSLTLIATANQGSEATYESGFVIDKFPISRPNLTFSTLTVSNMSPEDSSIYLCSGSGTANTEAFFGQGTRLTVV.

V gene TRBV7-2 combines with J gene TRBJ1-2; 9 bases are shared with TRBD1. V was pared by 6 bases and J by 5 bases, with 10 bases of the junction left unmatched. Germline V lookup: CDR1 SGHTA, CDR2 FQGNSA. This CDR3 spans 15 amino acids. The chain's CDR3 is CASRMSGTGTYGYTF. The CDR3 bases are TGTGCCAGCAGAATGTCCGGGACAGGGACATATGGCTACACCTTC. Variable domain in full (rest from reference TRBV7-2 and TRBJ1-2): GAGVSQSPSNKVTEKGKDVELRCDPISGHTALYWYRQSLGQGLEFLIYFQGNSAPDKSGLPSDRFSAERTGGSVSTLTIQRTQQEDSAVYLCASRMSGTGTYGYTFGSGTRLTVV.

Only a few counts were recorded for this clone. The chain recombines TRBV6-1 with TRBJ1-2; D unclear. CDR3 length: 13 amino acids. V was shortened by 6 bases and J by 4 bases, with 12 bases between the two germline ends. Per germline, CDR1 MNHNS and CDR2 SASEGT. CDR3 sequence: CASRPVGIYGYTF. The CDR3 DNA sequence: TGTGCCAGCAGGCCCGTGGGGATCTATGGCTACACCTTC.

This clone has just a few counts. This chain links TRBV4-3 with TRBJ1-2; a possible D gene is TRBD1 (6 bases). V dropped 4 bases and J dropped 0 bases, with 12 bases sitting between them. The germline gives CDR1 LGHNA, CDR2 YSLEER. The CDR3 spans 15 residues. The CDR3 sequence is CASSPRWTANYGYTF. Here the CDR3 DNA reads TGCGCCAGCAGCCCTAGATGGACAGCTAACTATGGCTACACCTTC.

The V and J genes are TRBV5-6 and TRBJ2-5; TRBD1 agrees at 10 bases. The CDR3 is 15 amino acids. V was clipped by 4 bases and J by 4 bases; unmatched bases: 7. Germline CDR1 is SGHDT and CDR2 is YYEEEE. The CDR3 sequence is CASSRPGTGAETQYF. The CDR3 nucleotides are TGTGCCAGCAGCCGTCCCGGGACAGGGGCAGAGACCCAGTACTTC.

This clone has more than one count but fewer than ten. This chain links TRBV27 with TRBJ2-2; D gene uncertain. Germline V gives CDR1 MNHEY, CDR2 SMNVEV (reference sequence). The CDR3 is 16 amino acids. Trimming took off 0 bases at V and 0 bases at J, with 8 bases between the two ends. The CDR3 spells CASSLSRGANTGELFF. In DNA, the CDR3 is TGTGCCAGCAGTTTATCTCGCGGTGCGAACACCGGGGAGCTGTTTTTT.

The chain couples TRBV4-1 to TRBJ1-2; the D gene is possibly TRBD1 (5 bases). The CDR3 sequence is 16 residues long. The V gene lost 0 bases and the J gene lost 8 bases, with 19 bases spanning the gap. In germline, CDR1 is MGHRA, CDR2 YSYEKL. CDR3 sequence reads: CASSQDFDRVGRGYTF. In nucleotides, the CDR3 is TGCGCCAGCAGCCAAGACTTCGATCGGGTGGGACGGGGCTACACCTTC.

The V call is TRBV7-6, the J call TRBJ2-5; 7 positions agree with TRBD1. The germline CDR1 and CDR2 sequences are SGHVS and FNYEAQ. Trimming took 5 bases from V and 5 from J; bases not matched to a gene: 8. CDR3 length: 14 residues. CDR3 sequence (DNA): TGTGCCAGCAGCGCCAGAGGGGGCTGGGAGACCCAGTACTTC. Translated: CASSARGGWETQYF.

In DNA form, the CDR3 reads TGCAGCGTTGTTGTCCTAGGTATGGTGGGAGAATTGAACACTGAAGCTTTCTTT. Amino acid sequence: CSVVVLGMVGELNTEAFF. The chain has TRBV29-1 and TRBJ1-1; D is undetermined. The germline V gene encodes CDR1 SQVTM and CDR2 ANQGSEA. V was pared by 4 bases and J by 0 bases, with 24 bases between. The CDR3 extends over 18 amino acids.